The 15 T cell receptor beta chains below all came from one sample that was sequenced in a study of neoadjuvant nivolumab and ipilimumab in lung cancer. The method was immunoSEQ multiplex PCR; TCRdb's version includes in-frame clones alone and lacks a portion of them. The repertoire holds 15,000 to 20,000 clones, 60% to 80% seen once, with under 8.5% in the top ten. The specimen comprised tumor tissue, sampled after neoadjuvant nivolumab, alone or with ipilimumab, at or shortly before surgery. All receptors derive from an adult with non-small cell lung cancer.

The chain uses TRBV6-5 and TRBJ1-2; 7 nucleotides agree with TRBD1. Germline V gene lookup returns CDR1 MNHEY and CDR2 SVGAGI. J gave up 2 bases and V 5 bases, and 5 bases lay outside the gene matches. The CDR3 is 14 amino acids. The CDR3 reads CASSVLGQNYGYTF. The CDR3 DNA reads TGTGCCAGCAGTGTACTGGGACAGAACTATGGCTACACCTTC.

Only a few counts were recorded for this clone. The V gene is TRBV18, the J gene TRBJ1-2, with D unresolved. CDR3 length: 13 amino acids. Looked up from germline, CDR1 is KGHSH and CDR2 is LQKENI. The germline V and J ends were trimmed by 3 bases and 8 bases, with 13 bases remaining between them. CDR3 region: CASSPTTDGGYTF. CDR3 nucleotide sequence: TGTGCCAGCTCACCCACCACTGATGGAGGCTACACCTTC.

This rearrangement joins TRBV5-4 to TRBJ1-1; TRBD1 might be the D (5 bases). Trimming shortened V by 4 bases and J by 7 bases, and 17 bases separated the two germline ends. Germline assignment: CDR1 SGHNT and CDR2 YYREEE (reference sequence). The CDR3 runs to 14 residues. The CDR3 is CASSGSLDSNEAFF. DNA of the CDR3: TGTGCCAGCAGCGGATCACTAGACAGTAATGAAGCTTTCTTT.

The rearrangement links TRBV15 to TRBJ2-2; possibly TRBD1 for D (6 bases). In germline, CDR1 is LNHNV, CDR2 YYDKDF (reference sequence). This CDR3 spans 17 amino acids. V was trimmed by 2 bases and J by 1 base, leaving 14 bases between them. CDR3 loop: CATSRNSGQRNTGELFF. The CDR3 DNA is TGTGCCACCAGCAGAAACTCGGGACAAAGGAACACCGGGGAGCTGTTTTTT.

The rearrangement uses TRBV13 and TRBJ1-1, with 8 bases matching TRBD1. This CDR3 region has 19 residues. The trim removed 2 bases at V and 8 bases at J, leaving 22 bases unmatched. Germline V lookup: CDR1 PRHDT, CDR2 FYEKMQ (reference sequence). The CDR3: CASSLTREPYRGGVSEAFF. CDR3 nucleotide sequence: TGTGCCAGCAGCTTAACACGGGAACCGTACAGGGGGGGAGTTTCCGAAGCTTTCTTT. The whole variable domain, filled in from reference TRBV13 and TRBJ1-1, reads AAGVIQSPRHLIKEKRETATLKCYPIPRHDTVYWYQQGPGQDPQFLISFYEKMQSDKGSIPDRFSAQQFSDYHSELNMSSLELGDSALYFCASSLTREPYRGGVSEAFFGQGTRLTVV.

This chain connects TRBV6-1 to TRBJ2-7; unclear D gene. CDR3 length: 14 residues. V lost 1 base, J lost 2 bases, and 9 bases lay in between. Germline values: CDR1 MNHNS, CDR2 SASEGT. The CDR3 DNA follows: TGTGCCAGCAGTGAAGGGACGGTTACCTACGAGCAGTACTTC. Translating it yields CASSEGTVTYEQYF.

This chain joins TRBV7-2 and TRBJ1-6; D ambiguous. The V end was cut by 6 bases, the J end by 10 bases, with 16 bases between. The CDR3 runs 14 residues. Germline CDR1 reads SGHTA; CDR2 reads FQGNSA. CDR3 in amino acids: CASSSFGTGSPLHF. DNA of the CDR3: TGTGCCAGCAGTTCTTTCGGTACTGGCTCACCCCTCCACTTT.

This chain joins TRBV27 and TRBJ2-5; D remains ambiguous. The CDR3 runs 14 residues. Germline assignment: CDR1 MNHEY and CDR2 SMNVEV (reference sequence). V was pared by 3 bases and J by 2 bases, with 10 bases between. In nucleotides, the CDR3 is TGTGCCAGCAGTTTTTTAGGAGAGCAAGAGACCCAGTACTTC. Encoded protein: CASSFLGEQETQYF.

The J gene is TRBJ2-7, the V gene TRBV29-1, with 13 positions matching TRBD2. This CDR3 spans 14 amino acids. V lost 6 bases and J lost 3; bases outside the gene matches: 5. CDR1 is SQVTM, CDR2 ANQGSEA, per germline. The CDR3 nucleotides are TGCAGCGTGTTGACTAGCGGGGGGATCTACGAGCAGTACTTC. Translated: CSVLTSGGIYEQYF.

This clone was observed a single time. This same CDR3 is encoded by further DNA sequences in the sample. J is TRBJ1-5 and V is TRBV7-9; D unresolved. The germline CDR1 and CDR2 sequences are SEHNR and FQNEAQ (reference sequence). V was shortened by 1 base and J by 7 bases, with 8 bases between the two germline ends. The CDR3 covers 13 residues. CDR3 protein: CASSLDGNQPQHF. CDR3 in DNA: TGTGCCAGCAGCTTAGATGGAAACCAGCCCCAGCATTTT.

The chain uses TRBV4-1 and TRBJ1-2, with D uncertain. CDR1 MGHRA and CDR2 YSYEKL come from the germline V gene. Deletions cut 0 bases from V and 8 bases from J, with 22 bases between. The CDR3 spans 17 residues. This CDR3 is CASSQDWSSDPLRGYTF. In DNA, the CDR3 is TGCGCCAGCAGCCAAGATTGGAGTTCGGATCCGTTGCGCGGCTACACCTTC.

This clone came up a few times. The rearrangement uses TRBV2 and TRBJ2-2; TRBD1 agrees at 8 bases. This CDR3 region has 15 residues. Trimming removed 7 bases from V and 4 bases from J; junction bases left unmatched: 8. The germline V gene encodes CDR1 SNHLY and CDR2 FYNNEI. The CDR3 loop is CASTVDRGGTGELFF. The CDR3 nucleotides read TGTGCCAGCACCGTTGACAGGGGCGGCACCGGGGAGCTGTTTTTT.

Only one count was recorded for this clone. This chain connects TRBV4-3 to TRBJ1-6; TRBD1 might be the D (6 bases). Germline CDR1 LGHNA, CDR2 YSLEER. Trimming pared 1 base from V and 9 bases from J, leaving 13 bases between. The CDR3 is 15 amino acids. CDR3 sequence: CASSQVVQGSSPLHF. The CDR3 nucleotides are TGCGCCAGCAGCCAAGTGGTACAGGGAAGTTCACCCCTCCACTTT.

The rearrangement uses TRBV12-5 and TRBJ1-2; TRBD1 aligns across 9 bases. Germline trimming cut 6 bases from V and 7 bases from J; bases unmatched to any gene: 6. The V gene's germline CDR1 is LGHNT and CDR2 FRNRAP. The CDR3 has 13 amino acids. The CDR3 DNA reads as TGTGCTAGTGGCCGGGACAGGGTGGGTGGCTACACCTTC. Its protein product is CASGRDRVGGYTF.

The chain combines TRBV5-6 with TRBJ1-5; 9 bases map to TRBD1. The V segment lost 5 bases and the J segment 6 bases; nucleotides outside the gene matches: 9. The CDR3 has 15 residues. CDR1 is SGHDT, CDR2 YYEEEE, per germline. CDR3 nucleotides: TGTGCCAGCAGTTACGGACAGGGGATTCTTCAGCCCCAGCATTTT. This translates into CASSYGQGILQPQHF.